These 17 T cell receptor beta chains share one sample of origin, sequenced in a study of shared clonotypes between healthy human individuals. The method was immunoSEQ multiplex PCR; TCRdb's version includes in-frame clones alone and lacks a portion of them. This table holds about 490,000 clones, less than 80% found once. Sequenced: PBMCs. These receptors all stem from a woman aged 40-49 years in good health. Some clones in this sample may be carry-over from other donors' samples.

This clone was detected only once. The chain couples TRBV9 to TRBJ1-1; 7 bases line up with TRBD1. V lost 0 bases, J lost 6 bases, and 5 bases stayed unmatched. There are 14 residues in the CDR3. Germline V gene data show CDR1 as SGDLS and CDR2 as YYNGEE. The CDR3 region is CASSVDPGQAEAFF. DNA for the CDR3: TGTGCCAGCAGCGTAGACCCAGGACAGGCTGAAGCTTTCTTT.

This chain uses TRBV28 with TRBJ1-6; maybe TRBD1 (5 bases). CDR3 length: 13 amino acids. V gave up 8 bases and J gave up 10 bases, with 15 bases separating them. CDR1 is MDHEN and CDR2 is SYDVKM in the germline V gene. CDR3 sequence: CASFVARGSPLHF. The CDR3 DNA follows: TGTGCCAGCTTCGTTGCACGGGGGTCACCCCTCCACTTT. Full variable domain (rest looked up from reference TRBV28 and TRBJ1-6): DVKVTQSSRYLVKRTGEKVFLECVQDMDHENMFWYRQDPGLGLRLIYFSYDVKMKEKGDIPEGYSVSREKKERFSLILESASTNQTSMYLCASFVARGSPLHFGNGTRLTVT.

The chain has TRBV5-6 and TRBJ2-4, with D perhaps given as TRBD1 or TRBD2 (5 bases each). CDR3 length equals 14 residues. Germline CDR1 SGHDT, CDR2 YYEEEE. Between the trimmed V and J ends, which lost 5 bases and 9 bases, there was a span of 18 bases. The CDR3 reads CASRPRQGPSIQYF. CDR3 bases: TGTGCCAGCAGACCTCGTCAGGGACCCAGCATTCAGTACTTC.

This sequence joins TRBV7-9 and TRBJ1-4, with a weak D call TRBD1 (5 bases). This CDR3 is built from 16 residues. The germline V gene encodes CDR1 SEHNR and CDR2 FQNEAQ (reference sequence). Trimming left V 5 bases short and J 7 bases short, with 20 bases between. The DNA of the CDR3 is TGTGCCAGCAGCCCTCTCTCAGGGTATAGAAGTGAAAAACTGTTTTTT. Translated: CASSPLSGYRSEKLFF.

This chain links TRBV7-9 with TRBJ1-4, with unresolved D. Per germline, CDR1 SEHNR and CDR2 FQNEAQ (reference sequence). The V and J ends lost 5 bases and 4 bases respectively, with 11 bases between them. This CDR3 is built from 14 residues. The CDR3 sequence is CASSVRINNEKLFF. The CDR3 region has the DNA TGTGCCAGCAGCGTCCGCATTAATAATGAAAAACTGTTTTTT.

This rearrangement joins TRBV5-1 to TRBJ2-7, with TRBD2 identical over 10 bases. The ends lost 2 bases at V and 0 bases at J; junction bases unmatched: 2. The CDR3 loop spans 15 amino acids. Germline CDR1 reads SGHRS; CDR2 reads YFSETQ. CDR3 nucleotides: TGCGCCAGCAGCTTCCTAGCGGGAGACTCCTACGAGCAGTACTTC. Translated: CASSFLAGDSYEQYF.

This clone appeared a few times. The J gene is TRBJ2-7, the V gene TRBV4-1; D unclear. Germline V lookup: CDR1 MGHRA, CDR2 YSYEKL. There are 14 residues in the CDR3. With 1 base removed from V and 2 bases from J, the gap between germline ends came to 9 bases. The CDR3, as DNA: TGCGCCAGCAGCCAAGTTATCAGACCCTACGAGCAGTACTTC. The encoded protein is CASSQVIRPYEQYF.

V usage is TRBV5-1 and J usage is TRBJ1-5; D remains unclear. Germline lookup yields CDR1 SGHRS and CDR2 YFSETQ. The V gene lost 4 bases and the J gene lost 4 bases, with 12 bases spanning the gap. CDR3 size: 14 residues. The CDR3, as DNA: TGCGCCAGCAGCCCGAGCGGGCCGAATCAGCCCCAGCATTTT. The encoded protein is CASSPSGPNQPQHF.

The chain employs TRBV28 and TRBJ1-2; 7 nucleotides line up with TRBD1. Trimming at V came to 3 bases and at J to 5 bases, leaving 12 bases not matched to a gene. The CDR3 sequence is 16 residues long. The V gene's germline CDR1 is MDHEN and CDR2 SYDVKM. The CDR3 DNA reads as TGTGCCAGCAGTTTTAAATTTGTGGGACAGCTTTATGGCTACACCTTC. It yields the protein CASSFKFVGQLYGYTF.

V usage is TRBV19 and J usage is TRBJ2-2, with D hard to call. The CDR3 totals 12 residues. Trimming pared 4 bases from V and 0 bases from J, leaving 0 bases between. Germline V CDR1 and CDR2: LNHDA, SQIVND (reference sequence). In DNA, the CDR3 is TGTGCCAGTAGTACGAACACCGGGGAGCTGTTTTTT. Amino acids: CASSTNTGELFF. Combining the CDR3 with reference TRBV19 and TRBJ2-2 gives the whole variable domain DGGITQSPKYLFRKEGQNVTLSCEQNLNHDAMYWYRQDPGQGLRLIYYSQIVNDFQKGDIAEGYSVSREKKESFPLTVTSAQKNPTAFYLCASSTNTGELFFGEGSRLTVL.

The chain is built from TRBV18 and TRBJ1-5; TRBD1 is a possible D gene (5 bases). Trimming cost V 5 bases and J 5 bases, with 16 bases left between them. The CDR3 has 15 amino acids. Germline-derived CDR1 and CDR2 are KGHSH and LQKENI. The CDR3, as DNA: TGTGCCAGCTCAAGGGCCCAGGGACGATATCAGCCCCAGCATTTT. It is translated as CASSRAQGRYQPQHF.

This sequence joins TRBV15 and TRBJ1-2, with D tentatively TRBD1 (5 bases). The germline V gene encodes CDR1 LNHNV and CDR2 YYDKDF (reference sequence). This CDR3 spans 16 amino acids. Trimming left V 0 bases short and J 2 bases short, with 13 bases between. For the CDR3, the DNA is TGTGCCACCAGCAGAGATCTGGGCCAGGGAAACTATGGCTACACCTTC. Translated, it gives CATSRDLGQGNYGYTF.

The chain combines TRBV19 with TRBJ2-7, with unresolved D. CDR3 length: 16 amino acids. Germline loops: CDR1 LNHDA, CDR2 SQIVND (reference sequence). Trimming removed 4 bases from V and 1 base from J, with 17 bases in between. The CDR3 region is CASSTRDTFPSYEQYF. The CDR3 nucleotides read TGTGCCAGTAGTACCCGTGACACCTTCCCGTCCTACGAGCAGTACTTC.

This clone turned up a few times. This sequence may be a read error, since a much larger clone differs from it by one base. The V and J genes are TRBV7-9 and TRBJ2-5, with 7 nucleotides matching TRBD1. The germline V gene encodes CDR1 SEHNR and CDR2 FQNEAQ (reference sequence). The CDR3 is made up of 15 amino acids. V gave up 1 base and J gave up 2 bases; unmatched junction bases: 4. The CDR3 region is CASSLGGTEQETQYF. The CDR3 bases are TGTGCCAGCAGCTTAGGGGGGACAGAGCAAGAGACCCAGTACTTC. The variable domain in full, completed from reference TRBV7-9 and TRBJ2-5, reads DTGVSQNPRHKITKRGQNVTFRCDPISEHNRLYWYRQTLGQGPEFLTYFQNEAQLEKSRLLSDRFSAERPKGSFSTLEIQRTEQGDSAMYLCASSLGGTEQETQYFGPGTRLLVL.

The chain has TRBV9 and TRBJ2-3; D is possibly TRBD2 (5 bases). Deletions cut 3 bases from V and 1 base from J, with 9 bases between. CDR3 length: 14 amino acids. Germline V gives CDR1 SGDLS, CDR2 YYNGEE. DNA for the CDR3: TGTGCCAGCAGCGAGCGGTTCGGCACAGATACGCAGTATTTT. Residues: CASSERFGTDTQYF. The full variable domain, with the rest looked up from reference TRBV9 and TRBJ2-3, is DSGVTQTPKHLITATGQRVTLRCSPRSGDLSVYWYQQSLDQGLQFLIQYYNGEERAKGNILERFSAQQFPDLHSELNLSSLELGDSALYFCASSERFGTDTQYFGPGTRLTVL.

V gene TRBV5-6 combines with J gene TRBJ1-1; perhaps TRBD1 as D (5 bases). The CDR3 has 13 residues. From germline, CDR1 is SGHDT and CDR2 YYEEEE. V was clipped by 0 bases and J by 10 bases, with 13 bases between them. In DNA, the CDR3 is TGTGCCAGCAGCTTGGAGGTTCAGGGATTAGCTTTCTTT. Its translation: CASSLEVQGLAFF.

About this clone: The junction departs from the called germline gene at one end, perhaps through a read error. This rearrangement joins TRBV4-3 to TRBJ2-7, with D unresolved. The CDR3 is made up of 14 amino acids. Germline values: CDR1 LGHNA, CDR2 YSLEER. CDR3 nucleotide sequence: TGCGCCAGCAGCCAAGATCGCCTGGCCTATGAGCAGTACTTC. This translates into CASSQDRLAYEQYF.